A single sample is the source of the 3 T cell receptor beta chains below, sequenced in a study of graft-versus-host responses after intestinal transplantation. The table came from immunoSEQ multiplex PCR; TCRdb's copy has only in-frame clones and leaves some out. The repertoire holds almost 85,000 clones, roughly 91% seen once, with 0.1% in the top ten. Which antigens these TCRs recognize remains unknown. The sequences come from unstimulated CD4+ T cells sorted from spleen or lymph node cells, collected before intestinal transplant. These receptors were collected from a human donor who received an intestinal transplant.

This sequence joins TRBV2 and TRBJ1-1; 7 bases are a match to TRBD1. Germline CDR1 reads SNHLY; CDR2 reads FYNNEI. V shed 7 bases, J shed 4 bases, and the junction held 3 bases outside the gene matches. The CDR3 consists of 12 residues. CDR3 DNA sequence: TGTGCCAGCAACCGGGACAGCACTGAAGCTTTCTTT. Translation: CASNRDSTEAFF.

CDR3 DNA sequence: TGTGCCAGCTCTCCCAGGGTCGCAGGGCAGTTCTTC. Protein: CASSPRVAGQFF. This chain joins TRBV18 and TRBJ2-1; D is perhaps TRBD1 (5 bases). The V end lost 6 bases, the J end lost 12 bases, and 15 bases lay between the germline ends. The CDR3 totals 12 residues. Germline V gene lookup returns CDR1 KGHSH and CDR2 LQKENI.

DNA for the CDR3: TGTGCCAGCAGCCTCAGGGTAACAGAGACCCAGTACTTC. Translating gives CASSLRVTETQYF. The gene calls are TRBV9 and TRBJ2-5; the D gene is possibly TRBD1 (5 bases). The CDR3 extends over 13 amino acids. CDR1 is SGDLS and CDR2 is YYNGEE in the germline V gene. V was shortened by 4 bases and J by 4 bases, with 11 bases between the two germline ends.